This TCR beta chain was documented in a study of blood T cell repertoires in COVID-19. Study-wide context: The origin of the acute and convalescent COVID-19 samples was the United States, Italy and Spain.

The data were produced by immunoSEQ multiplex PCR, yet TCRdb's version contains in-frame clones alone and is incomplete. This table has about 350,000 clones, roughly nine tenths appearing once. Clinical histories supplied by participants themselves formed the basis of cohort assignment. Cohort 3 donors counted as recovered after two negative PCRs, clearance, or resolved symptoms. Germline V gene lookup returns CDR1 SGHAT and CDR2 FQNNGV. The CDR3 length is 15 residues. The V gene lost 6 bases and the J gene lost 2 bases, with 16 bases spanning the gap. The material sequenced was PBMCs or T cells enriched from blood (not recorded which). The chain has TRBV11-2 and TRBJ1-2; TRBD1 is a possible D gene (5 bases). The receptor was derived from a woman aged 25 to 45 who had recovered from COVID-19. As DNA, the CDR3 is TGTGCCAGCAGTTCTATTAGGGGTCCAAACTATGGCTACACCTTC. Translation gives CASSSIRGPNYGYTF.